This TCR beta chain is from a study of T cells in Graves' hyperthyroidism and ophthalmopathy. Amplified TCR beta CDR3 regions derived from RNA transcripts. Primed by the HTBI set, a first-round RT-PCR was run on the TCR CDR3. TCRdb passed the multiplex PCR reads through MiXCR, listing each CDR3 protein once. Of hundreds of thousands of distinct CDR3 sequences listed, about 45% were seen once; the top ten hold roughly 8.2%. For the diagnoses, clinical symptoms, serum thyroxine and TRAb, thyroid ultrasound and orbital computed tomography were used. Trimming removed 5 bases from V and 0 bases from J, with 16 bases in between. CDR1 SGHVS and CDR2 FQNEAQ come from the germline V gene. The length of the CDR3 is 16 residues. Notes on the study in general: Ophthalmopathy was identified by the model a median about seven months ahead of onset. Ophthalmopathy and stable hyperthyroidism were separated by a 13 V-J model.

On this clonotype: Antigen: not known.

This TCR came from a young woman with Graves' hyperthyroidism. Sequencing was performed on peripheral blood or thyroid tissue (not recorded which). This rearrangement joins TRBV7-8 to TRBJ1-1; D is unclear. CDR3 sequence reads: CASSEVVAGLNTEAFF. In nucleotides, the CDR3 is TGTGCCAGCAGCGAGGTCGTAGCAGGCTTGAACACTGAAGCTTTCTTT.